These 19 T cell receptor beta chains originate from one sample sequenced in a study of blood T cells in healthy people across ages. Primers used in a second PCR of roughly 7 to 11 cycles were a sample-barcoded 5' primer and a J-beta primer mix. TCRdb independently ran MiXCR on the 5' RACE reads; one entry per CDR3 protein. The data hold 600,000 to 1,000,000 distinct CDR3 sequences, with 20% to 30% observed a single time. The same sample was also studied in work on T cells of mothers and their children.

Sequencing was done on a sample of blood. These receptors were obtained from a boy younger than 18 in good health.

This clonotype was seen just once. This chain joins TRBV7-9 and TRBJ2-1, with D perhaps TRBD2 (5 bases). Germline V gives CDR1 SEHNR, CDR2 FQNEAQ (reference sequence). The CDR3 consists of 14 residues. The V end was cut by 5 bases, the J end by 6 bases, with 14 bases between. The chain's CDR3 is CASSPRASPNEQFF. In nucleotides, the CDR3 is TGTGCCAGCAGCCCTAGGGCTAGCCCCAATGAGCAGTTCTTC.

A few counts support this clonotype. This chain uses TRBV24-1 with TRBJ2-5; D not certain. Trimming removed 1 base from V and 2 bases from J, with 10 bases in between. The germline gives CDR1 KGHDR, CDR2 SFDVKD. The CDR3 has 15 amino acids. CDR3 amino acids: CATSDFGFGQETQYF. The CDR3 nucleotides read TGTGCCACCAGTGATTTTGGGTTCGGGCAAGAGACCCAGTACTTC.

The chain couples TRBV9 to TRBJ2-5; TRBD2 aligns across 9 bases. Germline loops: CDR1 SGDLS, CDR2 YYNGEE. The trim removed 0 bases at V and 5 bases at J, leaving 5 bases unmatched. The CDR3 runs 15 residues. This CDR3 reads CASSVVGTSMETQYF. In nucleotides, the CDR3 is TGTGCCAGCAGCGTAGTGGGGACTAGCATGGAGACCCAGTACTTC. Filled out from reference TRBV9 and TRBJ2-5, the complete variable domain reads DSGVTQTPKHLITATGQRVTLRCSPRSGDLSVYWYQQSLDQGLQFLIQYYNGEERAKGNILERFSAQQFPDLHSELNLSSLELGDSALYFCASSVVGTSMETQYFGPGTRLLVL.

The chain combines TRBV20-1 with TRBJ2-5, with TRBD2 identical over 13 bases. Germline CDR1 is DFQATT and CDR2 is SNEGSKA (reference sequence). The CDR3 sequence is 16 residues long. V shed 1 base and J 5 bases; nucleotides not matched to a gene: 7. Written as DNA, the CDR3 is TGCAGTGCTAGAGGGACTAGCGGGGGCGGGAAGGAGACCCAGTACTTC. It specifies CSARGTSGGGKETQYF.

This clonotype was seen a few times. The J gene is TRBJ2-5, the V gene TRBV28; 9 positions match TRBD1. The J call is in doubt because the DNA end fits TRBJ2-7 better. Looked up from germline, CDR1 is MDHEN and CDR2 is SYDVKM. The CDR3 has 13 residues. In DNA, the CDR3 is TGTGCCAGCAGGGGGACAGGGAGGTACGAGCAGTACTTC. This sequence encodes CASRGTGRYEQYF.

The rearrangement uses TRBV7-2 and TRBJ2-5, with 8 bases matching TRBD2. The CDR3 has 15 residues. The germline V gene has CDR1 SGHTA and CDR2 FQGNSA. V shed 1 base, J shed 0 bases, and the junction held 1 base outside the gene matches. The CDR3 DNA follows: TGTGCCAGCAGCTTAGGCGGGAGGCACCAAGAGACCCAGTACTTC. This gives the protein CASSLGGRHQETQYF.

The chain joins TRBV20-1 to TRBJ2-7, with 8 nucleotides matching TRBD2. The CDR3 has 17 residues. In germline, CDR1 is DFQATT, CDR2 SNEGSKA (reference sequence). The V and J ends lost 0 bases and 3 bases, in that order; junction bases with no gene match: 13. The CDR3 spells CSARETPGGATDYEQYF. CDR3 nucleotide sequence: TGCAGTGCTAGAGAGACCCCCGGGGGGGCGACCGACTACGAGCAGTACTTC.

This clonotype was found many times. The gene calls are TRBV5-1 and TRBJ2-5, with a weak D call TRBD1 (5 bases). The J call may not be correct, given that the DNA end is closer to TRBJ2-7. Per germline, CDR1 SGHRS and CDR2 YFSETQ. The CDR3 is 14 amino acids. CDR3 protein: CASSLGTTSYEQYF. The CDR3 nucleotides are TGCGCCAGCAGCTTGGGGACAACCTCCTACGAGCAGTACTTC.

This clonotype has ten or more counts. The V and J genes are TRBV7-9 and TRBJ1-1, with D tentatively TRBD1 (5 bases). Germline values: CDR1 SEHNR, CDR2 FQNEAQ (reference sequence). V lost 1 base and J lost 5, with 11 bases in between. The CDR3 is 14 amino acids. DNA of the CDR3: TGTGCCAGCAGCTTAGTAGGGGTCGGAACTGAAGCTTTCTTT. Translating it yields CASSLVGVGTEAFF.

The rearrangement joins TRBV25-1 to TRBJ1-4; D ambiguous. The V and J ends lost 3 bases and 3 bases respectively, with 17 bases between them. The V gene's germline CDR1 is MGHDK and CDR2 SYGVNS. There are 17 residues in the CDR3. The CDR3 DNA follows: TGTGCCAGCAGTGACCGAGGACGAGGGTTGTCTAATGAAAAACTGTTTTTT. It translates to CASSDRGRGLSNEKLFF. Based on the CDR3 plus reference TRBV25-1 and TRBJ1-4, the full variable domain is EADIYQTPRYLVIGTGKKITLECSQTMGHDKMYWYQQDPGMELHLIHYSYGVNSTEKGDLSSESTVSRIRTEHFPLTLESARPSHTSQYLCASSDRGRGLSNEKLFFGSGTQLSVL.

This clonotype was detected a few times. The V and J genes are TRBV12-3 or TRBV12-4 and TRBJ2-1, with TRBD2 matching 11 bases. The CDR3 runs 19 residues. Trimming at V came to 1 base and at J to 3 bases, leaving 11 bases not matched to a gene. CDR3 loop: CASSLGRWLGLADYNEQFF. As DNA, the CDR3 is TGTGCCAGCAGTTTAGGGAGGTGGTTGGGACTAGCGGACTACAATGAGCAGTTCTTC.

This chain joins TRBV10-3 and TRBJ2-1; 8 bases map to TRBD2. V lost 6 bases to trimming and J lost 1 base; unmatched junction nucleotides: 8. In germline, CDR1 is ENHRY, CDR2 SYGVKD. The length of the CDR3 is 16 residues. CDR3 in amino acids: CAIRDTSGVSYNEQFF. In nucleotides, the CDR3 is TGTGCCATCAGGGATACTAGCGGAGTGTCCTACAATGAGCAGTTCTTC.

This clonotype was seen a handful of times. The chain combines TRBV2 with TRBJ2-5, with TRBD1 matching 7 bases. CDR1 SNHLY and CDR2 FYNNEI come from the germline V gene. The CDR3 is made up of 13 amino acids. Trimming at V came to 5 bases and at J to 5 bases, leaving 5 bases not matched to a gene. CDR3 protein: CASSTTGPETQYF. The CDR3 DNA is TGTGCCAGCAGTACGACAGGGCCCGAGACCCAGTACTTC.

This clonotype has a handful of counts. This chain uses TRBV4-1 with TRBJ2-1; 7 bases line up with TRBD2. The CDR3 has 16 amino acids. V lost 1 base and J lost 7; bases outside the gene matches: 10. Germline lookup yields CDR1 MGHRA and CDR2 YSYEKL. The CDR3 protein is CASSQVRLARGNEQFF. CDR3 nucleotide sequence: TGCGCCAGCAGCCAAGTCCGACTAGCTCGCGGAAATGAGCAGTTCTTC.

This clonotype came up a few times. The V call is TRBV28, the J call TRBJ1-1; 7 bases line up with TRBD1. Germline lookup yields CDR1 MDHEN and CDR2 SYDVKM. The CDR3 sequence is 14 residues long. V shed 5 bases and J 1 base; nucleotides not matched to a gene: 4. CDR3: CASSGTEKNTEAFF. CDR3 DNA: TGTGCCAGCAGTGGGACAGAGAAGAACACTGAAGCTTTCTTT.

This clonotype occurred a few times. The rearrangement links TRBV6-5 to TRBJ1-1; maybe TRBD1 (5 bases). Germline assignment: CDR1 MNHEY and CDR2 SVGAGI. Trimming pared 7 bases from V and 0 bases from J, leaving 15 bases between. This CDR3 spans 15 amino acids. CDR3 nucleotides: TGTGCCAGCACTAAACGTGGGGCTATGAACACTGAAGCTTTCTTT. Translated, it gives CASTKRGAMNTEAFF.

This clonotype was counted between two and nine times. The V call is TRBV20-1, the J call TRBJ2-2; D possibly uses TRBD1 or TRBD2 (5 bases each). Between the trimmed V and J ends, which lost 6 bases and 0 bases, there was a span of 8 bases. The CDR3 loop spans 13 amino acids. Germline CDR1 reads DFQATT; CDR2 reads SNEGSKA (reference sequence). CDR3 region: CSAWDPNTGELFF. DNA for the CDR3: TGCAGTGCATGGGACCCGAACACCGGGGAGCTGTTTTTT.

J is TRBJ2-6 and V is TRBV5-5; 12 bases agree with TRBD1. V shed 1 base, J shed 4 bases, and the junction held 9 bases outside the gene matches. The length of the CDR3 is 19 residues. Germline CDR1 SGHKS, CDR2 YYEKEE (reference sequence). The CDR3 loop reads CASSLLGTGGASGANVLTF. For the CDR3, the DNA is TGTGCCAGCAGCTTGTTAGGGACAGGGGGCGCATCAGGGGCCAACGTCCTGACTTTC.

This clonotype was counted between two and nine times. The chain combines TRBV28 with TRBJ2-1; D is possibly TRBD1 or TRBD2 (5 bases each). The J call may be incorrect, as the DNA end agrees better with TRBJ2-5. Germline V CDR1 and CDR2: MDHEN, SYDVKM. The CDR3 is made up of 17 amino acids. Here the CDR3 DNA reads TGTGCCAGCAGTTTTCTAAGTTCATTAGGGACCCAAGAGACCCAGTACTTC. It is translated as CASSFLSSLGTQETQYF.